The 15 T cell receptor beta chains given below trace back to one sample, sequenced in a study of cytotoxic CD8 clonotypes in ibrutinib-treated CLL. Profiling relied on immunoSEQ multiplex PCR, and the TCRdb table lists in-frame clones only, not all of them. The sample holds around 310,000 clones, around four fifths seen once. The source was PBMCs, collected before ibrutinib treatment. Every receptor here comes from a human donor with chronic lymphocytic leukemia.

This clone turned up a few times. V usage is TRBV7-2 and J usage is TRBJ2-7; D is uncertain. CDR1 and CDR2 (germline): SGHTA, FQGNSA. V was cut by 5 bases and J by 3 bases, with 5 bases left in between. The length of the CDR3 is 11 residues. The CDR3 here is CASSAYYEQYF. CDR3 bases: TGTGCCAGCAGCGCCTACTACGAGCAGTACTTC.

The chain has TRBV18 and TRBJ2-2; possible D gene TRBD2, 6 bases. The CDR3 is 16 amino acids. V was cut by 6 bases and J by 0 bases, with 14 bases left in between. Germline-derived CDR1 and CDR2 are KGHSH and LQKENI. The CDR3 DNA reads TGTGCCAGCTCCCTACGGAGGGACGCGAACACCGGGGAGCTGTTTTTT. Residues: CASSLRRDANTGELFF.

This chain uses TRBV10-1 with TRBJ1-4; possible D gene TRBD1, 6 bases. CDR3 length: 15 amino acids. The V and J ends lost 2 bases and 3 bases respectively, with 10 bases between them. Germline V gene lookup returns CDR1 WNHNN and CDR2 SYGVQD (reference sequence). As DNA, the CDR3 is TGCGCCAGCAGTGAGACGGGGGGCTCTAATGAAAAACTGTTTTTT. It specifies CASSETGGSNEKLFF.

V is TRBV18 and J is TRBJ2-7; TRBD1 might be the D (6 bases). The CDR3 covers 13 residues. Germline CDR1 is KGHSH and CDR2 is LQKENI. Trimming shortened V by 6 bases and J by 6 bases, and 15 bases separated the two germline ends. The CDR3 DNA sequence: TGTGCCAGCTCCCCTTCAGGGGTCCCCGAGCAGTACTTC. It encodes CASSPSGVPEQYF.

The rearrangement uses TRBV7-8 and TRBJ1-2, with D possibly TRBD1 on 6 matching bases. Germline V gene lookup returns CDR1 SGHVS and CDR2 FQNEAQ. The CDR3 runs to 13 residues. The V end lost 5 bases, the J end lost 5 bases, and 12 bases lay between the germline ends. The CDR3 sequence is CASSLGQPYGYTF. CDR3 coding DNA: TGTGCCAGCAGCCTCGGACAGCCGTATGGCTACACCTTC.

CDR3 loop: CASSEPGAAPTDTQYF. CDR3 DNA: TGTGCCAGCAGTGAGCCGGGGGCGGCACCCACAGATACGCAGTATTTT. The genes are TRBV6-1 and TRBJ2-3; D may be TRBD1 or TRBD2 (6 bases each). Germline-derived CDR1 and CDR2 are MNHNS and SASEGT. The CDR3 extends over 16 amino acids. The V end was cut by 3 bases, the J end by 2 bases, with 15 bases between.

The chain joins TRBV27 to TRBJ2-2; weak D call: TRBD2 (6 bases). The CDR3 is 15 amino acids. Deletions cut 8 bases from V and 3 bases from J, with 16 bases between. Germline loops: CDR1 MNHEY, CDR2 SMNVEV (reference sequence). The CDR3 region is CASGAGTGYTGELFF. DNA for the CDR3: TGTGCCAGCGGGGCCGGGACTGGATACACCGGGGAGCTGTTTTTT.

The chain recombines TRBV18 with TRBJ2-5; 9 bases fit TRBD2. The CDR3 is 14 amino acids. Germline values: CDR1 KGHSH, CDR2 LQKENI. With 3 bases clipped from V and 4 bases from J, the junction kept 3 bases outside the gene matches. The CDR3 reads CASSPQAGGETQYF. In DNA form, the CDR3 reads TGTGCCAGCTCACCCCAAGCGGGAGGAGAGACCCAGTACTTC. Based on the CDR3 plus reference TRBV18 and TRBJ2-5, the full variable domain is NAGVMQNPRHLVRRRGQEARLRCSPMKGHSHVYWYRQLPEEGLKFMVYLQKENIIDESGMPKERFSAEFPKEGPSILRIQQVVRGDSAAYFCASSPQAGGETQYFGPGTRLLVL.

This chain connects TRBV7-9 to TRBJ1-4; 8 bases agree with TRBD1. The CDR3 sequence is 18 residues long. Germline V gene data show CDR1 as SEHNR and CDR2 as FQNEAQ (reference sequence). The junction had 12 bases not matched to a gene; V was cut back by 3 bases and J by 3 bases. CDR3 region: CASSFFQGAKVSNEKLFF. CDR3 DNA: TGTGCCAGCAGCTTTTTCCAGGGGGCGAAAGTTTCTAATGAAAAACTGTTTTTT.

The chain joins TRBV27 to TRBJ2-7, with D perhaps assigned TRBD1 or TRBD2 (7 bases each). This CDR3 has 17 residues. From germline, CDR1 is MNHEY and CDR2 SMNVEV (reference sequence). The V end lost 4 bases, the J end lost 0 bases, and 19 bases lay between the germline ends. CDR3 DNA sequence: TGTGCCAGCAGTTCAGGCAACAGGGGAGGGGTCTCCTACGAGCAGTACTTC. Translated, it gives CASSSGNRGGVSYEQYF.

CDR3 in DNA: TGTGCCAGCAGGGGCGGGAGCTCGGCAGATACGCAGTATTTT. It codes for CASRGGSSADTQYF. The chain couples TRBV2 to TRBJ2-3; TRBD2 agrees at 7 bases. The CDR3 spans 14 residues. Germline V CDR1 and CDR2: SNHLY, FYNNEI. With 6 bases clipped from V and 4 bases from J, the junction kept 7 bases outside the gene matches. Variable domain in full (rest from reference TRBV2 and TRBJ2-3): EPEVTQTPSHQVTQMGQEVILRCVPISNHLYFYWYRQILGQKVEFLVSFYNNEISEKSEIFDDQFSVERPDGSNFTLKIRSTKLEDSAMYFCASRGGSSADTQYFGPGTRLTVL.

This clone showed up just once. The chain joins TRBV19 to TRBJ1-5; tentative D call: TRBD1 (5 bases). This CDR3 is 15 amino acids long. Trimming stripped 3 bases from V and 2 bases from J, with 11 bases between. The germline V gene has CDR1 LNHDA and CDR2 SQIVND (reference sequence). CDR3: CASSISGEGNQPQHF. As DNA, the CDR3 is TGTGCCAGTAGTATTTCGGGGGAGGGCAATCAGCCCCAGCATTTT.

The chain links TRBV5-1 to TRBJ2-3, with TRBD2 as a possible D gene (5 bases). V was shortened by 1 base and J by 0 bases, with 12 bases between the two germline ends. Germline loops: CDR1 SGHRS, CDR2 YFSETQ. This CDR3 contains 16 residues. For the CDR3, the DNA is TGCGCCAGCAGCTTGTTCGGCAGGACTAGCACAGATACGCAGTATTTT. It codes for CASSLFGRTSTDTQYF.

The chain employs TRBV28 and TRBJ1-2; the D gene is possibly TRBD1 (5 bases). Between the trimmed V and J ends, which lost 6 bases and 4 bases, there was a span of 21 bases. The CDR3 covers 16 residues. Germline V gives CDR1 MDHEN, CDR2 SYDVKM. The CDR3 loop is CASSFFDRLNTYGYTF. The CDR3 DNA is TGTGCCAGCAGCTTTTTTGACAGACTAAATACCTATGGCTACACCTTC.

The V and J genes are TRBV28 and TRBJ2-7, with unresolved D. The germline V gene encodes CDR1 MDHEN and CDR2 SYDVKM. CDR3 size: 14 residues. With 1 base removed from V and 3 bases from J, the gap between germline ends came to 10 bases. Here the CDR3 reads CASSLYGSVYEQYF. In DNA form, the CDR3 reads TGTGCCAGCAGTTTATACGGCAGTGTCTACGAGCAGTACTTC. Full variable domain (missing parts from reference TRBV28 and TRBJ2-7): DVKVTQSSRYLVKRTGEKVFLECVQDMDHENMFWYRQDPGLGLRLIYFSYDVKMKEKGDIPEGYSVSREKKERFSLILESASTNQTSMYLCASSLYGSVYEQYFGPGTRLTVT.